The 6 T cell receptor beta chains listed next were all sequenced from one sample in a study of shared clonotypes between healthy human individuals. Produced via immunoSEQ multiplex PCR; TCRdb's table is partial and in-frame only. This table holds roughly 1,600,000 clones, approximately 98.5% found once. The sequencing input was naive CD4+ T cells sorted from blood. As to subset: CD45RA+ positively selected. Receptors were obtained from a man aged 30 to 45 in good health.

This clone was found once. This chain uses TRBV5-5 with TRBJ1-1; the D is unclear. The germline V gene has CDR1 SGHKS and CDR2 YYEKEE (reference sequence). This CDR3 has 15 amino acids. Trimming removed 4 bases from V and 5 bases from J, with 18 bases in between. The CDR3 region is CASSSWTGRVTEAFF. CDR3 sequence (DNA): TGTGCCAGCAGCAGTTGGACGGGGAGGGTTACTGAAGCTTTCTTT.

The chain joins TRBV11-2 to TRBJ2-2; TRBD2 matches 7 bases. V trimming: 5 bases; J trimming: 6 bases; junction bases outside the gene matches: 9. The CDR3 extends over 15 amino acids. Germline loops: CDR1 SGHAT, CDR2 FQNNGV. Written as DNA, the CDR3 is TGTGCCAGCAGCCCGAACGCGGGGGTCGCCGGGGAGCTGTTTTTT. Encoded protein: CASSPNAGVAGELFF.

In its sample, this clone was seen once. The chain has TRBV5-8 and TRBJ1-5, with TRBD1 matching over 10 bases. Losses at the gene ends were 3 bases for V and 5 bases for J; bases not matched to a gene: 2. Germline V gene lookup returns CDR1 SGHTS and CDR2 YDEGEE. The CDR3 is 14 amino acids. The CDR3 nucleotides read TGTGCCAGCAGCTGGGGGACAGGGGATCAGCCCCAGCATTTT. It yields the protein CASSWGTGDQPQHF.

CDR3: CASSVIGQGYEQYF. CDR3 nucleotides: TGTGCCAGCAGTGTGATAGGACAGGGCTACGAGCAGTACTTC. The chain carries TRBV2 and TRBJ2-7, with 8 bases matching TRBD1. This CDR3 region has 14 residues. V lost 4 bases, J lost 3 bases, and 5 bases stayed unmatched. From germline, CDR1 is SNHLY and CDR2 FYNNEI.

This chain uses TRBV6-5 with TRBJ2-7; perhaps TRBD1 as D (5 bases). V was pared by 6 bases and J by 1 base, with 16 bases between. From germline, CDR1 is MNHEY and CDR2 SVGAGI. The CDR3 spans 15 residues. As DNA, the CDR3 is TGTGCCAGCAGACAGGCCCCGTCTCTTTCCTACGAGCAGTACTTC. Translating gives CASRQAPSLSYEQYF.

V and J are TRBV6-1 and TRBJ1-4, with TRBD1 matching over 8 bases. Germline-derived CDR1 and CDR2 are MNHNS and SASEGT. CDR3 length equals 15 residues. Germline trimming cut 3 bases from V and 4 bases from J; bases unmatched to any gene: 4. The CDR3 DNA sequence: TGTGCCAGCAGTGAGCCGACAGGGGTTAATGAAAAACTGTTTTTT. It yields the protein CASSEPTGVNEKLFF.